Below, 17 T cell receptor beta chains from the same sample are listed, as sequenced in a study of T cell responses to AZD1222 COVID-19 vaccine. TCRdb's copy holds only in-frame clones and misses some; the assay was immunoSEQ multiplex PCR. The sample includes 150,000 to 180,000 clones, around 87% of them seen just once. The sample consisted of peripheral blood, taken 28 days after the second AZD1222 dose. The receptors come from an adult who received the AZD1222 COVID-19 vaccine.

The chain links TRBV6-5 to TRBJ1-2; TRBD1 might be the D (5 bases). This CDR3 region has 15 residues. Per germline, CDR1 MNHEY and CDR2 SVGAGI. V dropped 0 bases and J dropped 7 bases, with 15 bases sitting between them. The CDR3 sequence: CASSYSNSGGTGYTF. DNA for the CDR3: TGTGCCAGCAGTTACTCGAACTCCGGGGGGACTGGCTACACCTTC.

This sequence joins TRBV3-1 (or the pseudogene TRBV3-2) and TRBJ2-3; TRBD1 or TRBD2 may be the D gene (5 bases each). The CDR3 is made up of 16 amino acids. Trimming shortened V by 2 bases and J by 0 bases, and 12 bases separated the two germline ends. CDR1 is LGHDT, CDR2 YNNKEL, per germline (reference sequence). The CDR3: CASSQSGRTSTDTQYF. The CDR3 region has the DNA TGTGCCAGCAGCCAATCGGGGCGGACTAGCACAGATACGCAGTATTTT.

The table lists this clone with a few counts. V usage is TRBV28 and J usage is TRBJ1-6, with 11 bases fitting TRBD1. This CDR3 is built from 16 residues. The V gene end was trimmed by 7 bases and the J gene end by 9 bases; junction bases not matched to a gene: 11. CDR1 MDHEN and CDR2 SYDVKM come from the germline V gene. CDR3 in DNA: TGTGCCAGCAACATACCATCTGGGACAGGGGGTTCACCCCTCCACTTT. Residues: CASNIPSGTGGSPLHF.

The V and J genes are TRBV6-5 and TRBJ2-3, with D perhaps TRBD1 (5 bases). The CDR3 has 15 residues. The V and J ends lost 0 bases and 1 base respectively, with 8 bases between them. The germline V gene has CDR1 MNHEY and CDR2 SVGAGI. CDR3 DNA sequence: TGTGCCAGCAGTTACTCGGGGCAGGGCACAGATACGCAGTATTTT. Residues: CASSYSGQGTDTQYF.

The chain links TRBV7-3 to TRBJ2-7, with TRBD1 matching 8 bases. CDR1 is SGHTA, CDR2 FQGTGA, per germline. The CDR3 runs 12 residues. Trimming removed 5 bases from V and 8 bases from J; junction bases left unmatched: 5. The CDR3 reads CASSLGQGKQYF. CDR3 nucleotide sequence: TGTGCCAGCAGCCTCGGACAGGGCAAGCAGTACTTC.

This sequence joins TRBV19 and TRBJ2-7; 8 bases line up with TRBD2. Trimming at V came to 6 bases and at J to 0 bases, leaving 7 bases not matched to a gene. Germline V CDR1 and CDR2: LNHDA, SQIVND (reference sequence). The CDR3 covers 15 residues. CDR3 in DNA: TGTGCCAGTAGACTAACTAGCGGCAGCTCCTACGAGCAGTACTTC. Encoded protein: CASRLTSGSSYEQYF.

This clone came up a few times. V usage is TRBV28 and J usage is TRBJ1-6; D remains ambiguous. The V gene's germline CDR1 is MDHEN and CDR2 SYDVKM. The CDR3 loop spans 14 amino acids. The germline V and J ends were trimmed by 0 bases and 5 bases, with 5 bases remaining between them. The CDR3 region is CASSLWQDNSPLHF. In nucleotides, the CDR3 is TGTGCCAGCAGTTTATGGCAGGATAATTCACCCCTCCACTTT.

This clone has just a few counts. The V call is TRBV13, the J call TRBJ2-5, with 9 positions matching TRBD2. Trimming at V came to 0 bases and at J to 3 bases, leaving 5 bases not matched to a gene. The germline V gene encodes CDR1 PRHDT and CDR2 FYEKMQ (reference sequence). The CDR3 runs 16 residues. As DNA, the CDR3 is TGTGCCAGCAGCTTAGGGCTAGCGGGGACGAAAGAGACCCAGTACTTC. This sequence encodes CASSLGLAGTKETQYF.

Only a few counts were recorded for this clone. V is TRBV7-3 and J is TRBJ2-7; 7 bases line up with TRBD2. The germline CDR1 and CDR2 sequences are SGHTA and FQGTGA. The CDR3 extends over 15 amino acids. V shed 2 bases, J shed 2 bases, and the junction held 6 bases outside the gene matches. CDR3 coding DNA: TGTGCCAGCAGCTTATATGAGCGGGGAACCTACGAGCAGTACTTC. Protein product: CASSLYERGTYEQYF.

This chain joins TRBV7-9 and TRBJ2-1; D unclear. With 5 bases removed from V and 9 bases from J, the gap between germline ends came to 14 bases. This CDR3 contains 13 residues. CDR1 and CDR2 (germline): SEHNR, FQNEAQ (reference sequence). CDR3 in amino acids: CASSLGPFLEQFF. As DNA, the CDR3 is TGTGCCAGCAGCCTAGGACCGTTCCTTGAGCAGTTCTTC. Together with reference TRBV7-9 and TRBJ2-1, the CDR3 gives the full variable domain: DTGVSQNPRHKITKRGQNVTFRCDPISEHNRLYWYRQTLGQGPEFLTYFQNEAQLEKSRLLSDRFSAERPKGSFSTLEIQRTEQGDSAMYLCASSLGPFLEQFFGPGTRLTVL.

The V and J genes are TRBV7-2 and TRBJ1-1; D is unresolved. V lost 5 bases to trimming and J lost 1 base, with 8 bases between them. CDR3 length: 13 amino acids. CDR1 is SGHTA, CDR2 FQGNSA, per germline. The DNA for the CDR3 is TGTGCCAGCAGCCATAACTGGAACACTGAAGCTTTCTTT. It is translated as CASSHNWNTEAFF. The whole variable domain, filled in from reference TRBV7-2 and TRBJ1-1, reads GAGVSQSPSNKVTEKGKDVELRCDPISGHTALYWYRQSLGQGLEFLIYFQGNSAPDKSGLPSDRFSAERTGGSVSTLTIQRTQQEDSAVYLCASSHNWNTEAFFGQGTRLTVV.

The chain has TRBV27 and TRBJ1-1; 7 bases line up with TRBD1. Germline-derived CDR1 and CDR2 are MNHEY and SMNVEV (reference sequence). Trimming took 2 bases from V and 2 from J; bases not matched to a gene: 8. The CDR3 consists of 16 residues. The DNA of the CDR3 is TGTGCCAGCAGTTTAACATCGACAGGGCTTAACACTGAAGCTTTCTTT. Amino acid sequence: CASSLTSTGLNTEAFF.

The chain employs TRBV7-9 and TRBJ2-2; weak D call: TRBD2 (6 bases). Germline V gives CDR1 SEHNR, CDR2 FQNEAQ (reference sequence). The V and J ends lost 2 bases and 0 bases respectively, with 10 bases between them. The CDR3 loop spans 16 amino acids. CDR3 sequence: CASSLTLAANTGELFF. In nucleotides, the CDR3 is TGTGCCAGCAGCTTAACGTTAGCGGCGAACACCGGGGAGCTGTTTTTT.

The chain uses TRBV6-2 or TRBV6-3 and TRBJ1-5; D gene uncertain. V lost 5 bases and J 9 bases, leaving 14 bases between the germline ends. Germline CDR1 is MNHEY and CDR2 is SVGEGT. The CDR3 covers 13 residues. The CDR3 DNA reads as TGTGCCAGCAGTGTCGACCCTCCGGGGCCCCAGCATTTT. Encoded protein: CASSVDPPGPQHF.

This clone came up a few times. The V call is TRBV2, the J call TRBJ2-1, with 8 bases aligning to TRBD2. The CDR3 extends over 13 amino acids. V shed 8 bases and J 7 bases; nucleotides not matched to a gene: 7. Germline-derived CDR1 and CDR2 are SNHLY and FYNNEI. The CDR3: CASRVGRANEQFF. The CDR3 DNA reads as TGTGCCAGCCGGGTCGGGAGGGCTAATGAGCAGTTCTTC.

V gene TRBV6-5 combines with J gene TRBJ1-5, with unresolved D. The V end was cut by 7 bases, the J end by 2 bases, with 15 bases between. This CDR3 has 15 amino acids. Germline CDR1 and CDR2: MNHEY and SVGAGI. The DNA of the CDR3 is TGTGCCAGCACCGTTCTGGGCCTGGGCAATCAGCCCCAGCATTTT. This gives the protein CASTVLGLGNQPQHF.

The J gene is TRBJ1-2, the V gene TRBV10-3, with D possibly matching TRBD1 (5 bases). The CDR3 length is 14 residues. CDR1 is ENHRY and CDR2 is SYGVKD in the germline V gene. V lost 3 bases and J 8 bases, leaving 16 bases between the germline ends. In DNA, the CDR3 is TGTGCCATCAGTGAACTTCGGGACCCGGGCGGCTACACCTTC. As protein: CAISELRDPGGYTF.